A single sample is the source of the 15 T cell receptor beta chains below, sequenced in a study of CD8 T cells in ankylosing spondylitis. TCRdb reanalysed the 5' RACE reads using MiXCR and keeps one entry per CDR3 protein. Here the sample spans nearly 350,000 distinct CDR3 sequences, about 14% being singletons. What was sequenced was blood, either unsorted or a sorted T cell fraction (not recorded which). The receptors originated from a male donor with ankylosing spondylitis or in good health (not recorded which).

In this sample, this clonotype turned up a few times. The chain couples TRBV29-1 to TRBJ1-2; D remains ambiguous. Trimming shortened V by 3 bases and J by 0 bases, and 8 bases separated the two germline ends. This CDR3 has 13 amino acids. Germline V CDR1 and CDR2: SQVTM, ANQGSEA. In nucleotides, the CDR3 is TGCAGCGTTGAGTATGGTTCTAACTATGGCTACACCTTC. This codes for CSVEYGSNYGYTF.

The J gene is TRBJ2-3, the V gene TRBV6-1, with TRBD2 matching 15 bases. Germline assignment: CDR1 MNHNS and CDR2 SASEGT. J lost 1 base, V lost 6 bases, and 11 bases had no gene match. The CDR3 has 19 amino acids. The CDR3 DNA reads as TGTGCCAGCAGACCGGGGACTAGCGGGAGGCTAGGCGGCACAGATACGCAGTATTTT. It encodes CASRPGTSGRLGGTDTQYF.

This clonotype came up many times. V is TRBV21-1 and J is TRBJ2-1; the table assigns TRBD1, which was not confirmed against the DNA. TRBV21-1 is flagged as a pseudogene. This CDR3 has 16 amino acids. The CDR3 is CASTNERDSTYNEQFF. The CDR3 nucleotides are TGTGCCAGCACCAACGAACGGGACAGCACCTACAATGAGCAGTTCTTC.

This chain uses TRBV24-1 with TRBJ1-2, with no clear D. This CDR3 spans 13 amino acids. Looked up from germline, CDR1 is KGHDR and CDR2 is SFDVKD. The germline V and J ends were trimmed by 4 bases and 6 bases, with 11 bases remaining between them. The CDR3 DNA reads as TGTGCCACCAGTGACCCCGGACGTAATGGCTACACCTTC. It translates to CATSDPGRNGYTF.

This sequence joins TRBV12-3 or TRBV12-4 and TRBJ2-1, with D possibly TRBD2 on 5 matching bases. This CDR3 has 16 residues. Trimming took 6 bases from V and 6 from J, leaving 21 bases between them. The CDR3 protein is CASSPRDTVMGNEQFF. In DNA, the CDR3 is TGTGCCAGCAGCCCCCGGGATACCGTGATGGGCAATGAGCAGTTCTTC.

This clonotype has just a few counts. This chain joins TRBV5-1 and TRBJ1-2; D is unresolved. Per germline, CDR1 SGHRS and CDR2 YFSETQ. There are 19 residues in the CDR3. Trimming took 0 bases from V and 7 from J, leaving 28 bases between them. Here the CDR3 DNA reads TGCGCCAGCAGCTTGGGGCCGGGTTCAGACTACCGGGCTGAAGTTGGCTACACCTTC. It encodes CASSLGPGSDYRAEVGYTF. The full variable domain, in which reference TRBV5-1 and TRBJ1-2 provide the parts outside the CDR3, is KAGVTQTPRYLIKTRGQQVTLSCSPISGHRSVSWYQQTPGQGLQFLFEYFSETQRNKGNFPGRFSGRQFSNSRSEMNVSTLELGDSALYLCASSLGPGSDYRAEVGYTFGSGTRLTVV.

This clonotype showed up just a few times. The chain recombines TRBV20-1 with TRBJ2-2, with D perhaps given as TRBD1 or TRBD2 (5 bases each). The CDR3 runs 13 residues. V was shortened by 1 base and J by 6 bases, with 9 bases between the two germline ends. Germline CDR1 DFQATT, CDR2 SNEGSKA (reference sequence). CDR3 nucleotides: TGCAGTGCTAGAGCCCAGGGAGCCGGGGAGCTGTTTTTT. Encoded protein: CSARAQGAGELFF.

V is TRBV30 and J is TRBJ2-7; perhaps D is TRBD1 or TRBD2 (5 bases each). Germline assignment: CDR1 GTSNPN and CDR2 SVGIG (reference sequence). V lost 2 bases and J lost 4, with 21 bases in between. This CDR3 is built from 16 residues. The CDR3 nucleotides read TGTGCCTGGAGTCTACGCTCGGGGCCATCCCTTTACGAGCAGTACTTC. It yields the protein CAWSLRSGPSLYEQYF.

The rearrangement links TRBV5-1 to TRBJ2-7; D unresolved. The germline V and J ends were trimmed by 4 bases and 2 bases, with 13 bases remaining between them. In germline, CDR1 is SGHRS, CDR2 YFSETQ. CDR3 size: 14 residues. CDR3 sequence (DNA): TGCGCCAGCAGCCCGTCAGGAGACACCTACGAGCAGTACTTC. Its translation: CASSPSGDTYEQYF.

This chain connects TRBV6-5 to TRBJ2-7, with 14 bases fitting TRBD2. Unmatched junction bases numbered 7, after V lost 0 bases and J lost 3 bases. The V gene's germline CDR1 is MNHEY and CDR2 SVGAGI. This CDR3 is 18 amino acids long. CDR3 bases: TGTGCCAGCAGTTACTCTTTCCCTGGGACTAGCGGGAGCTACGAGCAGTACTTC. Translating gives CASSYSFPGTSGSYEQYF.

The chain links TRBV19 to TRBJ1-1, with D possibly being TRBD1 (5 bases). Looked up from germline, CDR1 is LNHDA and CDR2 is SQIVND (reference sequence). The length of the CDR3 is 14 residues. V shed 1 base and J shed 2 bases, with 8 bases lying between them. The CDR3 sequence: CASSIAGLNTEAFF. Written as DNA, the CDR3 is TGTGCCAGTAGTATAGCAGGGCTCAACACTGAAGCTTTCTTT.

This clonotype was counted a few times. V usage is TRBV5-1 and J usage is TRBJ2-7; D may match TRBD1 or TRBD2 (5 bases each). The CDR3 totals 14 residues. The ends were cut back, 4 bases at V and 1 base at J, with 12 bases in the middle. From germline, CDR1 is SGHRS and CDR2 YFSETQ. The CDR3 DNA follows: TGCGCCAGCAGCGGATGGGACGGTTCCTACGAGCAGTACTTC. This translates into CASSGWDGSYEQYF.

This clonotype showed up just a few times. This chain connects TRBV2 to TRBJ2-5; TRBD2 is a possible D gene (5 bases). The CDR3 covers 14 residues. Germline V gene lookup returns CDR1 SNHLY and CDR2 FYNNEI. V lost 7 bases, J lost 5 bases, and 17 bases lay in between. CDR3 residues: CASTPWAGGETQYF. The CDR3 DNA sequence: TGTGCCAGCACGCCATGGGCGGGTGGGGAGACCCAGTACTTC.

The chain is built from TRBV25-1 and TRBJ2-3; D remains unclear. Germline lookup yields CDR1 MGHDK and CDR2 SYGVNS. The CDR3 contains 11 residues. The germline V and J ends were trimmed by 6 bases and 6 bases, with 7 bases remaining between them. The CDR3 nucleotides are TGTGCCAGCAGCTGGTTGGATACGCAGTATTTT. Amino acid sequence: CASSWLDTQYF.

The V call is TRBV7-9, the J call TRBJ1-1; D gene ambiguous. V lost 5 bases to trimming and J lost 3 bases, with 19 bases between them. CDR1 and CDR2 from the germline V gene are SEHNR and FQNEAQ (reference sequence). The CDR3 loop spans 16 amino acids. The CDR3 loop is CASSHQGPGVDTEAFF. CDR3 DNA: TGTGCCAGCAGCCACCAAGGTCCCGGAGTAGACACTGAAGCTTTCTTT. Combining the CDR3 with reference TRBV7-9 and TRBJ1-1 gives the whole variable domain DTGVSQNPRHKITKRGQNVTFRCDPISEHNRLYWYRQTLGQGPEFLTYFQNEAQLEKSRLLSDRFSAERPKGSFSTLEIQRTEQGDSAMYLCASSHQGPGVDTEAFFGQGTRLTVV.